This entry lists 19 T cell receptor beta chains sequenced from one sample in a study of T cells in localized non-small cell lung cancer. Sequencing was performed with immunoSEQ multiplex PCR; in TCRdb, only in-frame clones are kept and a portion is missing. The sample lists tens of thousands of clones, roughly 87% seen once, with around 16% in the top ten. The starting material was peripheral blood, obtained before any cancer treatment. The receptors come from a man aged 35 to 69 with stage I squamous cell lung carcinoma.

The rearrangement uses TRBV7-9 and TRBJ1-4; D not resolved. Germline assignment: CDR1 SEHNR and CDR2 FQNEAQ (reference sequence). V was trimmed by 1 base and J by 10 bases, leaving 13 bases between them. The CDR3 is 14 amino acids. The CDR3 DNA sequence: TGTGCCAGCAGCTTAGTGGGCCGCGCTGGAAAACTGTTTTTT. Translating it yields CASSLVGRAGKLFF. The entire variable domain, with the rest obtained from reference TRBV7-9 and TRBJ1-4, is as follows: DTGVSQNPRHKITKRGQNVTFRCDPISEHNRLYWYRQTLGQGPEFLTYFQNEAQLEKSRLLSDRFSAERPKGSFSTLEIQRTEQGDSAMYLCASSLVGRAGKLFFGSGTQLSVL.

The chain combines TRBV7-2 with TRBJ1-5; 10 bases line up with TRBD1. The CDR3 runs to 16 residues. Germline trimming cut 3 bases from V and 4 bases from J; bases unmatched to any gene: 6. Germline V gene lookup returns CDR1 SGHTA and CDR2 FQGNSA. Here the CDR3 DNA reads TGTGCCAGCAGCTTCGGACAGGGGGGACTTAATCAGCCCCAGCATTTT. Translation: CASSFGQGGLNQPQHF.

The chain combines TRBV27 with TRBJ2-2; D not resolved. The CDR3 consists of 12 residues. The germline CDR1 and CDR2 sequences are MNHEY and SMNVEV (reference sequence). Trimming removed 5 bases from V and 7 bases from J, with 8 bases in between. CDR3 bases: TGTGCCAGCAGTCGACCGGTCGGGGAGCTGTTTTTT. Encoded protein: CASSRPVGELFF.

The chain links TRBV7-2 to TRBJ2-7, with a tentative D call TRBD1 (5 bases). The germline V gene encodes CDR1 SGHTA and CDR2 FQGNSA. V was pared by 5 bases and J by 6 bases, with 11 bases between. This CDR3 has 12 amino acids. The CDR3 sequence is CASSPRVGEQYF. DNA of the CDR3: TGTGCCAGCAGCCCCAGGGTTGGCGAGCAGTACTTC.

The V and J genes are TRBV6-1 and TRBJ1-2, with 10 bases fitting TRBD1. There are 14 residues in the CDR3. Germline V gene lookup returns CDR1 MNHNS and CDR2 SASEGT. V lost 10 bases and J lost 2; bases outside the gene matches: 7. CDR3 coding DNA: TGTGCCACTCCGGGACAGGGGCGAAACTATGGCTACACCTTC. It encodes CATPGQGRNYGYTF.

V usage is TRBV9 and J usage is TRBJ1-1; 8 bases are a match to TRBD1. V gave up 2 bases and J gave up 4 bases; unmatched junction bases: 7. There are 15 residues in the CDR3. Germline V gene lookup returns CDR1 SGDLS and CDR2 YYNGEE. CDR3 in DNA: TGTGCCAGCAGCGTCATATCAGGGGGCGTCACTGAAGCTTTCTTT. Its translation: CASSVISGGVTEAFF.

The CDR3 loop is CASSPQILDNEQFF. The CDR3 DNA is TGTGCCAGCAGCCCGCAAATCTTGGACAATGAGCAGTTCTTC. The V call is TRBV5-4, the J call TRBJ2-1; D is uncertain. This CDR3 is 14 amino acids long. V gave up 4 bases and J gave up 5 bases, with 13 bases separating them. Germline CDR1 and CDR2: SGHNT and YYREEE (reference sequence).

V usage is TRBV18 and J usage is TRBJ2-3; TRBD2 might be the D (5 bases). The CDR3 extends over 15 amino acids. V was clipped by 3 bases and J by 1 base, with 11 bases between them. Germline CDR1 is KGHSH and CDR2 is LQKENI. DNA of the CDR3: TGTGCCAGCTCACCCCGCGGTAGCGGCACAGATACGCAGTATTTT. Its translation: CASSPRGSGTDTQYF.

This clone occurred a few times. The CDR3 spells CASSAWAGQGDSPLHF. DNA of the CDR3: TGTGCCAGCAGCGCCTGGGCGGGACAGGGGGATTCACCCCTCCACTTT. This chain joins TRBV9 and TRBJ1-6; 11 positions match TRBD1. Germline CDR1 reads SGDLS; CDR2 reads YYNGEE. The trim removed 3 bases at V and 8 bases at J, leaving 7 bases unmatched. The CDR3 sequence is 16 residues long.

The V gene is TRBV5-6, the J gene TRBJ1-2; possibly TRBD1 for D (5 bases). CDR3 size: 13 residues. V lost 4 bases and J 8 bases, leaving 15 bases between the germline ends. Germline CDR1 SGHDT, CDR2 YYEEEE. CDR3 nucleotides: TGTGCCAGCAGCCAGGGCATCATCGGAGGCTACACCTTC. Translated: CASSQGIIGGYTF.

This clone has a handful of counts. V gene TRBV6-1 combines with J gene TRBJ1-4, with 9 bases identical to TRBD1. The CDR3 spans 17 residues. The junction had 11 bases not matched to a gene; V was cut back by 2 bases and J by 7 bases. The germline V gene has CDR1 MNHNS and CDR2 SASEGT. DNA of the CDR3: TGTGCCAGCAGTGAAATAATAAGGACAGGGGTAAGTGAAAAACTGTTTTTT. As protein: CASSEIIRTGVSEKLFF.

The chain uses TRBV6-5 and TRBJ1-1; D is perhaps TRBD1 (5 bases). Deletions cut 5 bases from V and 1 base from J, with 11 bases between. The CDR3 is 14 amino acids. Germline V CDR1 and CDR2: MNHEY, SVGAGI. In DNA, the CDR3 is TGTGCCAGCAGTGAGACAGCGGAGAACACTGAAGCTTTCTTT. It translates to CASSETAENTEAFF.

This clone was detected only a few times. This sequence joins TRBV2 and TRBJ2-5; TRBD1 matches 7 bases. The V gene end was trimmed by 7 bases and the J gene end by 2 bases; junction bases not matched to a gene: 7. The CDR3 extends over 14 amino acids. Germline assignment: CDR1 SNHLY and CDR2 FYNNEI. The chain's CDR3 is CASIGNRGQETQYF. Here the CDR3 DNA reads TGTGCCAGCATAGGAAACAGGGGACAAGAGACCCAGTACTTC.

The CDR3 DNA follows: TGTGCCAGTAGGCCAACCAGGGATTTCAATCAGCCCCAGCATTTT. This gives the protein CASRPTRDFNQPQHF. The rearrangement joins TRBV19 to TRBJ1-5; D might be TRBD1 (5 bases). With 6 bases removed from V and 3 bases from J, the gap between germline ends came to 15 bases. CDR1 LNHDA and CDR2 SQIVND come from the germline V gene (reference sequence). The CDR3 length is 15 residues.

The chain joins TRBV7-6 to TRBJ2-3; D might be TRBD2 (7 bases). Trimming cost V 2 bases and J 0 bases, with 12 bases left between them. The CDR3 is 16 amino acids. From germline, CDR1 is SGHVS and CDR2 FNYEAQ. The CDR3 DNA sequence: TGTGCCAGCAGCTTAATCGCGGGGGCGAGCACAGATACGCAGTATTTT. Residues: CASSLIAGASTDTQYF.

The chain has TRBV2 and TRBJ2-1, with TRBD1 matching over 7 bases. In germline, CDR1 is SNHLY, CDR2 FYNNEI. This CDR3 is 15 amino acids long. The J segment lost 6 bases and the V segment lost 7 bases, leaving 12 bases of the junction unmatched. DNA of the CDR3: TGTGCCAGCAACGAGGGGGCGAGGGAACGCAATGAGCAGTTCTTC. Protein: CASNEGARERNEQFF.

The chain joins TRBV7-6 to TRBJ2-7; 11 bases agree with TRBD1. CDR1 and CDR2 (germline): SGHVS, FNYEAQ. This CDR3 is built from 16 residues. V lost 5 bases, J lost 2 bases, and 8 bases stayed unmatched. CDR3 nucleotide sequence: TGTGCCAGCAGCCCGAATCCGGGACAGGGGGCCTACGAGCAGTACTTC. Amino acid sequence: CASSPNPGQGAYEQYF.

The chain joins TRBV5-1 to TRBJ2-5; TRBD2 matches 14 bases. The CDR3 runs 16 residues. V lost 3 bases and J lost 2; bases outside the gene matches: 3. Germline CDR1 is SGHRS and CDR2 is YFSETQ. Written as DNA, the CDR3 is TGCGCCAGCAGCTCCCGGACTAGCGGGGGGCAAGAGACCCAGTACTTC. Protein: CASSSRTSGGQETQYF.

CDR3 in DNA: TGTGCCAGCAGCTTACCGGGATTAAATGAGCAGTTCTTC. Amino acids: CASSLPGLNEQFF. The genes are TRBV7-9 and TRBJ2-1; possible D gene TRBD2, 5 bases. The CDR3 runs to 13 residues. Trimming cost V 2 bases and J 7 bases, with 9 bases left between them. Germline CDR1 is SEHNR and CDR2 is FQNEAQ (reference sequence).